This TCR beta chain was obtained from a study of regulatory T cells in long-lasting Graves disease. CDR3 regions were amplified by Arm-PCR using iRepertoire HTBI primers to build TCR beta libraries. TCRdb reanalysed the multiplex PCR reads using MiXCR and keeps one entry per CDR3 protein. The data contain approximately 560,000 distinct CDR3 sequences, 15% to 20% of them singletons. Time point noted: newly diagnosed GD, antithyroid drugs for less than 3 months. From RNA extracted from PBMCs, the TCR library was made. This clonotype was detected a few times. The sample also formed part of further work on T cells in Graves' hyperthyroidism and ophthalmopathy.

Sequencing was performed on peripheral blood mononuclear cells (PBMCs), taken at new diagnosis, from a patient treated with antithyroid drugs. The sequence came from a man between 18 and 29 years old with Graves disease.

DNA for the CDR3: TGTGCCAGCAGTTTATCTGGGGAGGGACAGGGGTTCTACGAGCAGTACTTC. This sequence encodes CASSLSGEGQGFYEQYF. The chain uses TRBV27 and TRBJ2-7, with 10 positions matching TRBD1. This CDR3 spans 17 amino acids. Germline CDR1 reads MNHEY; CDR2 reads SMNVEV (reference sequence). J gave up 3 bases and V 0 bases, and 8 bases lay outside the gene matches.